The following is a TCR beta chain sequence with its context. The data derive from a study of cytomegalovirus exposure and HLA in healthy donors. This CDR3 contains 14 residues. CDR1 is SQVTM, CDR2 ANQGSEA, per germline. With 7 bases clipped from V and 6 bases from J, the junction kept 14 bases outside the gene matches. Healthy people donating bone marrow made up the donors. Primers for the PCR totalled 60 Vbeta and 13 Jbeta. Produced via immunoSEQ multiplex PCR; TCRdb's table is partial and in-frame only. Counted here are approximately 110,000 clones, 74% occurring once; the ten biggest clones make up about 2.5%.

Sequenced sample: PBMCs. This clonotype was obtained from a man aged 45-60 years in good health and CMV-seropositive. The chain is built from TRBV29-1 and TRBJ2-7; 8 bases fit TRBD1. CDR3 in amino acids: CSAASGTGSSEQYF. The DNA of the CDR3 is TGCAGCGCCGCGTCCGGGACAGGCAGCTCCGAGCAGTACTTC.